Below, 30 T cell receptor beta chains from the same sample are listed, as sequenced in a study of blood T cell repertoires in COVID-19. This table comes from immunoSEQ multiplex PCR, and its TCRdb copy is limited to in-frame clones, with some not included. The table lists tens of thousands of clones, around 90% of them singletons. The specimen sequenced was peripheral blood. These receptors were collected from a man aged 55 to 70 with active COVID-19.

The CDR3 DNA sequence: TGTGCCAGCAGTTTAAGGGGGCTTGGCAATGAGCAGTTCTTC. Its protein is CASSLRGLGNEQFF. The gene calls are TRBV27 and TRBJ2-1; 7 nucleotides agree with TRBD1. This CDR3 spans 14 amino acids. Germline-derived CDR1 and CDR2 are MNHEY and SMNVEV (reference sequence). V lost 2 bases, J lost 6 bases, and 4 bases stayed unmatched.

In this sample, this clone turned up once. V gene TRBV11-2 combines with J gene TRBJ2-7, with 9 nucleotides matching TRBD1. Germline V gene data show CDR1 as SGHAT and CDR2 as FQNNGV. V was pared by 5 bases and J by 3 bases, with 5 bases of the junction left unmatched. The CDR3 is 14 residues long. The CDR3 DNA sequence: TGTGCCAGCAGCCCCAGACAGGGGGACTACGAGCAGTACTTC. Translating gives CASSPRQGDYEQYF.

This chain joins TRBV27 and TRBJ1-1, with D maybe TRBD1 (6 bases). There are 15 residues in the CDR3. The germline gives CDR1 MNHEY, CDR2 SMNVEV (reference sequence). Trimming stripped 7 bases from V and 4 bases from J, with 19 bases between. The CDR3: CASNLLGGEGTEAFF. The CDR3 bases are TGTGCCAGCAACTTACTAGGGGGTGAGGGCACTGAAGCTTTCTTT.

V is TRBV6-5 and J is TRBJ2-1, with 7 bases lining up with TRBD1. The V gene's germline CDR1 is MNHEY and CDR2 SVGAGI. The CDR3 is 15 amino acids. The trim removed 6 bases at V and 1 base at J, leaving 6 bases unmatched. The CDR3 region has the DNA TGTGCCAGCAGACGCCAGGGGGAGTCCTACAATGAGCAGTTCTTC. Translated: CASRRQGESYNEQFF.

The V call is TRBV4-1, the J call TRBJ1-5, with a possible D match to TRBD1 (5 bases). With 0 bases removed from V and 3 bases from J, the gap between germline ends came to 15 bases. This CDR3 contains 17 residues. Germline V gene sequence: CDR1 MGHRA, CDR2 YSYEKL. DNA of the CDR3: TGCGCCAGCAGCCAAGAAGGGGCCTTGCGGGACAATCAGCCCCAGCATTTT. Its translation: CASSQEGALRDNQPQHF.

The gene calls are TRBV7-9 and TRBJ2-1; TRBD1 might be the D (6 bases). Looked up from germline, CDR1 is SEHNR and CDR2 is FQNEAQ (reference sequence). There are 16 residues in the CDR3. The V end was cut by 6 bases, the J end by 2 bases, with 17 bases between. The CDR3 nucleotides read TGTGCCAGCAGTCAACAGGGAGTCATGACCTACAATGAGCAGTTCTTC. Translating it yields CASSQQGVMTYNEQFF.

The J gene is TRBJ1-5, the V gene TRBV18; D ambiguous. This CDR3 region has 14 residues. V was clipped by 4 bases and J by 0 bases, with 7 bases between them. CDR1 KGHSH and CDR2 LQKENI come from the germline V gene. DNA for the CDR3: TGTGCCAGCTCACACTGGTATAGCAATCAGCCCCAGCATTTT. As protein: CASSHWYSNQPQHF.

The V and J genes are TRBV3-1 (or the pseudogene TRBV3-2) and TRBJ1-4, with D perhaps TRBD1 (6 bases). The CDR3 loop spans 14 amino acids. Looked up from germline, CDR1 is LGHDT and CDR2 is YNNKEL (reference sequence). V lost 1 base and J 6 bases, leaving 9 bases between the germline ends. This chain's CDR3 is CASSQAGQYEKLFF. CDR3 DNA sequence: TGTGCCAGCAGCCAAGCTGGACAGTATGAAAAACTGTTTTTT.

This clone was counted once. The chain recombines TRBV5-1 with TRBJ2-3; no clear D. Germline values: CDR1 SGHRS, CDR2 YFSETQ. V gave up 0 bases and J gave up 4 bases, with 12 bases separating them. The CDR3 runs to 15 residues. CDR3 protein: CASSLAAGVSDTQYF. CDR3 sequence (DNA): TGCGCCAGCAGCTTGGCTGCAGGCGTTTCAGATACGCAGTATTTT.

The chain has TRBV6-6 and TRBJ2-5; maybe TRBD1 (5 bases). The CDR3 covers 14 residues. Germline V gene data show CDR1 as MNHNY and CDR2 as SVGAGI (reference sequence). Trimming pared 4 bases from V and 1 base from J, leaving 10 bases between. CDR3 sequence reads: CASSSQGSQETQYF. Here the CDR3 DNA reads TGTGCCAGCAGTTCGCAGGGTTCCCAAGAGACCCAGTACTTC.

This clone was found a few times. The CDR3 spells CASSSRQGYTIYF. The CDR3 nucleotides read TGTGCCAGCAGCTCCCGACAGGGGTACACCATATATTTT. The V call is TRBV7-9, the J call TRBJ1-3, with 8 nucleotides matching TRBD1. The CDR3 extends over 13 amino acids. The V gene end was trimmed by 4 bases and the J gene end by 8 bases; junction bases not matched to a gene: 4. The germline gives CDR1 SEHNR, CDR2 FQNEAQ (reference sequence).

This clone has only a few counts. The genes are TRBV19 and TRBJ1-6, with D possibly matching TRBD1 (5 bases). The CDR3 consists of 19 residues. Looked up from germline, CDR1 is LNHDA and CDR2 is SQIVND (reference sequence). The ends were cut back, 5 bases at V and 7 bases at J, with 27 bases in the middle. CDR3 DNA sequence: TGTGCCAGTAGTTTCGCGCTTCGTGACAGCTCTGGGGGGAATTCACCCCTCCACTTT. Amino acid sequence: CASSFALRDSSGGNSPLHF. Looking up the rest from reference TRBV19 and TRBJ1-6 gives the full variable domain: DGGITQSPKYLFRKEGQNVTLSCEQNLNHDAMYWYRQDPGQGLRLIYYSQIVNDFQKGDIAEGYSVSREKKESFPLTVTSAQKNPTAFYLCASSFALRDSSGGNSPLHFGNGTRLTVT.

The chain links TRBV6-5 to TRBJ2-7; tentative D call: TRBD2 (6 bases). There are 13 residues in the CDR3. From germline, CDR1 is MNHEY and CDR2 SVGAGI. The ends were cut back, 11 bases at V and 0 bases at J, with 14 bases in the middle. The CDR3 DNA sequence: TGTGCCTTGCGATGGGAGGCCTCCTACGAGCAGTACTTC. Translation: CALRWEASYEQYF.

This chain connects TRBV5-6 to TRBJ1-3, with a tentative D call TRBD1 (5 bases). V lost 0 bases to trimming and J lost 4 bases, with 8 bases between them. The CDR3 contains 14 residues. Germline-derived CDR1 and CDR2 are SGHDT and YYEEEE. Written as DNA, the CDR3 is TGTGCCAGCAGCTTGGTTTCAGGGGGAAACACCATATATTTT. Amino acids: CASSLVSGGNTIYF.

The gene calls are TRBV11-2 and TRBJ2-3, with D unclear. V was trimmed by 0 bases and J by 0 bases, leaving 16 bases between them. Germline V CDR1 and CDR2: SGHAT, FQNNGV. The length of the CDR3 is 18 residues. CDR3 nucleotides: TGTGCCAGCAGCTTAGATAGATTATATTTCTCTAGCACAGATACGCAGTATTTT. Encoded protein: CASSLDRLYFSSTDTQYF.

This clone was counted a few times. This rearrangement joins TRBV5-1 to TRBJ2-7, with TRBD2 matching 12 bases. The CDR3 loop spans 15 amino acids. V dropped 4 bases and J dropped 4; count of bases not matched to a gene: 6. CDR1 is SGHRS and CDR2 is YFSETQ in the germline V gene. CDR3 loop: CASSGGTSGRYEQYF. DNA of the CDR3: TGCGCCAGCAGCGGGGGGACTAGCGGGCGGTACGAGCAGTACTTC.

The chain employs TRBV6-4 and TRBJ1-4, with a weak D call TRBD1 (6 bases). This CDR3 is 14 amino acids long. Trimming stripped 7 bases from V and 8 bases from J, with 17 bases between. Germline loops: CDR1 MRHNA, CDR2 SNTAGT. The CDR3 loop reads CASMVDRLSEKLFF. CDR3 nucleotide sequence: TGTGCCAGCATGGTTGACAGGTTGTCCGAAAAACTGTTTTTT.

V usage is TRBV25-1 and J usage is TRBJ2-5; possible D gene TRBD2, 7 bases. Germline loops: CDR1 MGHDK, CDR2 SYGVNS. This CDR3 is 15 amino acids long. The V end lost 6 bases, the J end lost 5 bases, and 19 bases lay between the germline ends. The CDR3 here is CASSNRWTRGETQYF. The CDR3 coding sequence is TGTGCCAGCAGCAATCGGTGGACTAGGGGGGAGACCCAGTACTTC.

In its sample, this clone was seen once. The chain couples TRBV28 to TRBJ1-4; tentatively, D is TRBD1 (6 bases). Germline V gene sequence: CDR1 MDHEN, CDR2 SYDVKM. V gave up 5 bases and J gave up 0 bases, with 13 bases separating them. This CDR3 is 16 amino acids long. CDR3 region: CASSPLRQATNEKLFF. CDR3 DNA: TGTGCCAGCAGTCCACTTCGACAGGCAACTAATGAAAAACTGTTTTTT.

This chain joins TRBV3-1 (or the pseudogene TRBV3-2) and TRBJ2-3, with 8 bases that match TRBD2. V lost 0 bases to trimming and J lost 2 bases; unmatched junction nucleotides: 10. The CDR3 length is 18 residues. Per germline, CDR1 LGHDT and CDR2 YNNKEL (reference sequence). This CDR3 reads CASSQDRSGGASTDTQYF. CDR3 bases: TGTGCCAGCAGCCAAGATAGAAGCGGGGGAGCTTCCACAGATACGCAGTATTTT.

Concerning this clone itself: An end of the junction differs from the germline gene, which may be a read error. The CDR3 DNA follows: TGTGCTAGCAGCTTAAACAGCAACTACGAGCAGTACTTC. Amino acids: CASSLNSNYEQYF. The rearrangement joins TRBV7-7 to TRBJ2-7; no reliable D call. Germline lookup yields CDR1 SSHAT and CDR2 FNYEAQ (reference sequence). The CDR3 spans 13 residues.

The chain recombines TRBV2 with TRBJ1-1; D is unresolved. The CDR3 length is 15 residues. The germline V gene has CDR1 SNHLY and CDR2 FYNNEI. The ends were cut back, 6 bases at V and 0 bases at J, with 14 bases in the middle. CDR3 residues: CASSPSGILNTEAFF. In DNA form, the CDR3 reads TGTGCCAGCAGCCCCTCGGGGATCTTGAACACTGAAGCTTTCTTT.

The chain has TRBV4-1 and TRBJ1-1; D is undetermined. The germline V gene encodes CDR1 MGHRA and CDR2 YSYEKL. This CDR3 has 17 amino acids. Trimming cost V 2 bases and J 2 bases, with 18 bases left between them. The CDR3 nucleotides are TGCGCCAGCAGCCAATTAGCCGGACGAGGGCTCAACACTGAAGCTTTCTTT. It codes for CASSQLAGRGLNTEAFF.

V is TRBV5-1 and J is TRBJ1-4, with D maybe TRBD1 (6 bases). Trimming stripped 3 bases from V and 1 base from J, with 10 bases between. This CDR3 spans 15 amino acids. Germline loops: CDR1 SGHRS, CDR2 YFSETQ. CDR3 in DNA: TGCGCCAGCAGCTCGCAGGGGTTAACTAATGAAAAACTGTTTTTT. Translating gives CASSSQGLTNEKLFF.

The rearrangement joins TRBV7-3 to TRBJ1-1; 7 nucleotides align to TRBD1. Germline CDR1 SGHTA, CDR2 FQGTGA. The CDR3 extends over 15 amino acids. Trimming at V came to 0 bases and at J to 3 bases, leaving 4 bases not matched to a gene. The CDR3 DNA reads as TGTGCCAGCAGCTTAACAGGGGGCATTGACACTGAAGCTTTCTTT. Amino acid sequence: CASSLTGGIDTEAFF.

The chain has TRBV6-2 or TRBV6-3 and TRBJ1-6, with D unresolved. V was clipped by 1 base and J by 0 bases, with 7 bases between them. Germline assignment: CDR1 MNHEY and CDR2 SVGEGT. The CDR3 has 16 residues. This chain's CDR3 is CASSYLRSSYNSPLHF. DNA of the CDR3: TGTGCCAGCAGTTACTTGCGGAGCTCCTATAATTCACCCCTCCACTTT.

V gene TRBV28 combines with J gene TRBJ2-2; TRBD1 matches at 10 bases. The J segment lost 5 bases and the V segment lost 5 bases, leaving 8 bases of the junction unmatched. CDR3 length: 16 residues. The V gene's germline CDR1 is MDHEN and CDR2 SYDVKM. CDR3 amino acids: CASSRIGTGVTGELFF. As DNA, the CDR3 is TGTGCCAGCAGTAGGATCGGGACAGGGGTTACCGGGGAGCTGTTTTTT.

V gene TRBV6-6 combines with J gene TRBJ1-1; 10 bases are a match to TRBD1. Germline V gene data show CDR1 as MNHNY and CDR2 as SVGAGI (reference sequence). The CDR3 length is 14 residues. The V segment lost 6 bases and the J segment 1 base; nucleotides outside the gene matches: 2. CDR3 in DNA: TGTGCCAGCAGCAGGGACAGGGGGAACACTGAAGCTTTCTTT. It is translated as CASSRDRGNTEAFF.

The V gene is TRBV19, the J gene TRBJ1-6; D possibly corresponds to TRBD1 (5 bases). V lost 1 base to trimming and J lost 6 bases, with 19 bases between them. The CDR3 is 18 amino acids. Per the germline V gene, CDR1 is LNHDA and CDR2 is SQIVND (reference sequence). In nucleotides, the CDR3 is TGTGCCAGTAGTATAGGTGTGGGGGGTTCCCGACCTAATTCACCCCTCCACTTT. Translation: CASSIGVGGSRPNSPLHF.

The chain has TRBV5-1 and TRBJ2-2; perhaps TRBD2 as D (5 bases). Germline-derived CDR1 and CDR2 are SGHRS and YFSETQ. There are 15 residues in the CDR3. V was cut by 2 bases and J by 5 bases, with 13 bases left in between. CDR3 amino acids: CASSFDGVKTGELFF. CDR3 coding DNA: TGCGCCAGCAGCTTCGACGGGGTTAAGACCGGGGAGCTGTTTTTT.